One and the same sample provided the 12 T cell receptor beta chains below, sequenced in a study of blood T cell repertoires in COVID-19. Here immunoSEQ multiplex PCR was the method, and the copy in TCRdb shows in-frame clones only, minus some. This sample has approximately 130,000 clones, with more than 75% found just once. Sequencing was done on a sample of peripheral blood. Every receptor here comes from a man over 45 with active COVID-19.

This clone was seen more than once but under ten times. DNA for the CDR3: TGTGCCAGCAAAGGGGGCGACTATGGCTACACCTTC. It codes for CASKGGDYGYTF. The genes are TRBV9 and TRBJ1-2, with 7 bases matching TRBD1. Germline CDR1 and CDR2: SGDLS and YYNGEE. The length of the CDR3 is 12 residues. Unmatched junction bases numbered 2, after V lost 6 bases and J lost 3 bases.

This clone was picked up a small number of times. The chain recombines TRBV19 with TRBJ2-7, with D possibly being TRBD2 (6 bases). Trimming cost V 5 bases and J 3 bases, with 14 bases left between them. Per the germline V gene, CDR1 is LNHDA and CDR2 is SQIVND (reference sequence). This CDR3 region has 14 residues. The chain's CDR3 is CASSRTAGGYEQYF. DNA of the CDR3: TGTGCCAGTAGTCGGACGGCCGGGGGCTACGAGCAGTACTTC.

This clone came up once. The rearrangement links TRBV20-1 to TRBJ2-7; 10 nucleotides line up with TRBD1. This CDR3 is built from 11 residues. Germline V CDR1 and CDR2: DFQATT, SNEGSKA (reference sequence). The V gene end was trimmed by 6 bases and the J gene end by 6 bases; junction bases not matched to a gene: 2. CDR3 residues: CSAGDRGEQYF. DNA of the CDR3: TGCAGTGCGGGGGACAGGGGCGAGCAGTACTTC.

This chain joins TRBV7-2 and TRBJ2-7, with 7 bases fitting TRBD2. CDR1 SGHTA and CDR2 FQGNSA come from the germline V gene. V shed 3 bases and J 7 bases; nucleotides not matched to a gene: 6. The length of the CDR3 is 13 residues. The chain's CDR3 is CASSLPSGLEQYF. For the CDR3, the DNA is TGTGCCAGCAGCTTGCCTAGCGGCCTTGAGCAGTACTTC.

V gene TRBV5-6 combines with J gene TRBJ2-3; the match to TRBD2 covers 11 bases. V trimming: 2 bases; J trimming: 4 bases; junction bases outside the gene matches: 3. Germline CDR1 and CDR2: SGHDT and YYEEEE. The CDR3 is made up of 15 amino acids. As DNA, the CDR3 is TGTGCCAGCAGCTTACTAGCGGGGGCCCCAGATACGCAGTATTTT. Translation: CASSLLAGAPDTQYF.

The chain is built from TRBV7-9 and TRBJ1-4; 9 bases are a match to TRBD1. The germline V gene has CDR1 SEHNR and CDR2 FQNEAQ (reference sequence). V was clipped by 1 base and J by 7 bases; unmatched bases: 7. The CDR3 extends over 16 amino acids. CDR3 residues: CASSLGDRVVGEKLFF. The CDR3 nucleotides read TGTGCCAGCAGCTTAGGGGACAGGGTGGTCGGTGAAAAACTGTTTTTT.

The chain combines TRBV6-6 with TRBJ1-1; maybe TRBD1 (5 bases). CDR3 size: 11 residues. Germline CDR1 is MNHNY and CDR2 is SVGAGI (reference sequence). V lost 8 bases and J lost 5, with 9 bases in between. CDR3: CASQGSTEAFF. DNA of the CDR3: TGTGCCAGCCAGGGATCTACTGAAGCTTTCTTT.

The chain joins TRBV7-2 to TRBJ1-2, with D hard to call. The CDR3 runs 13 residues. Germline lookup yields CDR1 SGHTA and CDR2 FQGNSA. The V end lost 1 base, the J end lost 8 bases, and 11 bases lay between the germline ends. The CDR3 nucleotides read TGTGCCAGCAGCTTAGGCGGGGTAGAGGGCTACACCTTC. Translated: CASSLGGVEGYTF.

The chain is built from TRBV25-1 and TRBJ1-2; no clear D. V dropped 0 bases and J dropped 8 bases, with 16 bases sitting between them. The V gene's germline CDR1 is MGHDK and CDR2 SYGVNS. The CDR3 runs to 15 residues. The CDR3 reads CASSEYYEGRVGYTF. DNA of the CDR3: TGTGCCAGCAGTGAATATTATGAGGGAAGGGTAGGCTACACCTTC.

CDR3 bases: TGCGCCAGCAGCCCTCGGGGGGGCATTAACACCGGGGAGCTGTTTTTT. Translated: CASSPRGGINTGELFF. The chain recombines TRBV5-1 with TRBJ2-2; 8 bases map to TRBD2. The ends lost 4 bases at V and 2 bases at J; junction bases unmatched: 7. The germline V gene has CDR1 SGHRS and CDR2 YFSETQ. This CDR3 has 16 residues.

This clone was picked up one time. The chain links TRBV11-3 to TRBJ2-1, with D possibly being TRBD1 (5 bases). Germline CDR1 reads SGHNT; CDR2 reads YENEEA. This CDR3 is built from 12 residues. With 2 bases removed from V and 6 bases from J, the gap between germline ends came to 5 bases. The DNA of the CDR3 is TGTGCCAGCAGCTTAACAGGCAATGAGCAGTTCTTC. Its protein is CASSLTGNEQFF.

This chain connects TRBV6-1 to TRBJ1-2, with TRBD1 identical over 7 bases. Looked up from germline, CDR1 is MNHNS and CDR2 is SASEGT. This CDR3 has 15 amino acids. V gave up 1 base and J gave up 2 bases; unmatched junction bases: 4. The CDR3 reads CASSEVTGVNYGYTF. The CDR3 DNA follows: TGTGCCAGCAGTGAAGTCACAGGGGTGAACTATGGCTACACCTTC.